This entry concerns a single T cell receptor (beta chain). The target antigen is unknown. The record originates from a study of CD4+ T cells in melanoma. Per the germline V gene, CDR1 is KGHSH and CDR2 is LQKENI. This CDR3 contains 14 residues. Deletions cut 2 bases from V and 3 bases from J, with 11 bases between. The data were produced by immunoSEQ multiplex PCR, yet TCRdb's version contains in-frame clones alone and is incomplete. The sample has about 50,000 clones, approximately 92% seen once. Notes on the study in general: Neoantigen-specific CD4+ T cells in melanoma reportedly had diverse differentiation states. A reported correlation linked neoantigen-specific CD4+ T cells to CD8+, macrophage and B cell function.

The TCR originated in a human donor with melanoma. V gene TRBV18 combines with J gene TRBJ2-7, with D possibly matching TRBD1 (5 bases). The sequenced sample was peripheral blood. CDR3 nucleotide sequence: TGTGCCAGCTCACCAGAAGCAGGGTACTACGAGCAGTACTTC. Its protein is CASSPEAGYYEQYF.